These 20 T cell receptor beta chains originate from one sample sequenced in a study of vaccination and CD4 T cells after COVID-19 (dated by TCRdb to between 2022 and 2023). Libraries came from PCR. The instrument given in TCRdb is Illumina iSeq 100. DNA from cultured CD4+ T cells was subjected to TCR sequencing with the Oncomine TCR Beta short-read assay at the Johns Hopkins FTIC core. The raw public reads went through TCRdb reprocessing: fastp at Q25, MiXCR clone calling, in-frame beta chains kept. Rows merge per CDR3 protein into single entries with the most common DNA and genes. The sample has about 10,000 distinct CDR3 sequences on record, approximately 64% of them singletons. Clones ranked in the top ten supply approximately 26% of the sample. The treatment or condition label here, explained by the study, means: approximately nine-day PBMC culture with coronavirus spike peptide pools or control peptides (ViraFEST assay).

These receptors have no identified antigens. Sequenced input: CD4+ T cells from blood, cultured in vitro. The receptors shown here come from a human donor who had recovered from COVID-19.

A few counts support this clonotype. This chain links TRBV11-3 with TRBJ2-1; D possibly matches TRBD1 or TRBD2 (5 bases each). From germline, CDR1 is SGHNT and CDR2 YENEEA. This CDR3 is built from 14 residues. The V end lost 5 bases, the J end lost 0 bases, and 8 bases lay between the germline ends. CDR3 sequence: CASSEGSSYNEQFF. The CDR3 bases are TGTGCCAGCAGCGAGGGGAGCTCCTACAATGAGCAGTTCTTC.

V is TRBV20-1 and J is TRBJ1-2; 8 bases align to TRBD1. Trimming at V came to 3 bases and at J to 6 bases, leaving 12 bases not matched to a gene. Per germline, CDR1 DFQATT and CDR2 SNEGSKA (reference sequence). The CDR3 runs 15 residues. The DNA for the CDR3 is TGCAGTGCTAGCTTACCCAGGACAGGGAAGGATGGCTACACCTTC. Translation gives CSASLPRTGKDGYTF.

The DNA for the CDR3 is TGTGCCAGCAGCAGAGCAACAGGGGGCGGCGGGGAAGCTTTCTTT. The encoded protein is CASSRATGGGGEAFF. The gene calls are TRBV7-2 and TRBJ1-1; the match to TRBD1 covers 9 bases. The CDR3 consists of 15 residues. V lost 5 bases to trimming and J lost 8 bases; unmatched junction nucleotides: 12. Germline V gene lookup returns CDR1 SGHTA and CDR2 FQGNSA. Full variable domain (rest looked up from reference TRBV7-2 and TRBJ1-1): GAGVSQSPSNKVTEKGKDVELRCDPISGHTALYWYRQSLGQGLEFLIYFQGNSAPDKSGLPSDRFSAERTGGSVSTLTIQRTQQEDSAVYLCASSRATGGGGEAFFGQGTRLTVV.

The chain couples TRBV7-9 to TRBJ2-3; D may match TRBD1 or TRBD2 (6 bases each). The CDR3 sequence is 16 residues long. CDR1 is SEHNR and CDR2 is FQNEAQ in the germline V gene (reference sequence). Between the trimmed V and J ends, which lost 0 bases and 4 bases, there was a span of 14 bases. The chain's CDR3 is CASSLAGWGAADTQYF. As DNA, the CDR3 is TGTGCCAGCAGCTTAGCGGGGTGGGGGGCGGCAGATACGCAGTATTTT.

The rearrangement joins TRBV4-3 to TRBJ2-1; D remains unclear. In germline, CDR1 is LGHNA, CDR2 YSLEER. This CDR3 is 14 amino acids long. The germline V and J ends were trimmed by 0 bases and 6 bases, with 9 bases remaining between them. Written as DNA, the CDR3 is TGCGCCAGCAGCCAAGATGTGGGTGGCAATGAGCAGTTCTTC. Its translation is CASSQDVGGNEQFF.

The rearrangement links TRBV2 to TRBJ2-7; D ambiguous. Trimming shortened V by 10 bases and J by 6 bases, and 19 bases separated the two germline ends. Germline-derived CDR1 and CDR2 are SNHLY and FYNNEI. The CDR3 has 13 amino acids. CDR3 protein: CAIGRARRAEQYF. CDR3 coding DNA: TGTGCCATCGGTAGGGCCCGTCGGGCCGAGCAGTACTTC. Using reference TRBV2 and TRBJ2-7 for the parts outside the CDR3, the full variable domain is EPEVTQTPSHQVTQMGQEVILRCVPISNHLYFYWYRQILGQKVEFLVSFYNNEISEKSEIFDDQFSVERPDGSNFTLKIRSTKLEDSAMYFCAIGRARRAEQYFGPGTRLTVT.

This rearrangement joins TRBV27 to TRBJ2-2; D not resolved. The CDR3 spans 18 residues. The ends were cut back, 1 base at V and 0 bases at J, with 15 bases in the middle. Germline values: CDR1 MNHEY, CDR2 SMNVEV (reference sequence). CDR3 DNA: TGTGCCAGCAGTTTATTTATGGTAGGGCCGGCGAACACCGGGGAGCTGTTTTTT. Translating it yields CASSLFMVGPANTGELFF.

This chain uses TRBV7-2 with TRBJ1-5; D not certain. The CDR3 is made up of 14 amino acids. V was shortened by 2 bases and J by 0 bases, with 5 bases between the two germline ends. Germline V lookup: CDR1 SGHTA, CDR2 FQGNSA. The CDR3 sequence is CASSLQDSNQPQHF. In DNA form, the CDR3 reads TGTGCCAGCAGCTTACAGGATAGCAATCAGCCCCAGCATTTT. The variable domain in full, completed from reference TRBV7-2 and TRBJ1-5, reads GAGVSQSPSNKVTEKGKDVELRCDPISGHTALYWYRQSLGQGLEFLIYFQGNSAPDKSGLPSDRFSAERTGGSVSTLTIQRTQQEDSAVYLCASSLQDSNQPQHFGDGTRLSIL.

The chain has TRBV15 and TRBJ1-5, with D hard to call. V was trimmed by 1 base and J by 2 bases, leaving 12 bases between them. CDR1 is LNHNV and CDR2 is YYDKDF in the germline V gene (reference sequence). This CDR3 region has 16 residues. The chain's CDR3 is CATSRARASGNQPQHF. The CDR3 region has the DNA TGTGCCACCAGCAGAGCGCGGGCGTCGGGCAATCAGCCCCAGCATTTT.

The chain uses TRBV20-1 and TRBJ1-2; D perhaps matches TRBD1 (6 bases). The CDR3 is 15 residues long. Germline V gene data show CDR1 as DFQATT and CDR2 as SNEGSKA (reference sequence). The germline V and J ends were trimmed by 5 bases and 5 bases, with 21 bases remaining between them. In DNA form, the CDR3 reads TGCAGTGCTGCCGCTCCAATCGGGACAAGTTATGGCTACACCTTC. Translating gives CSAAAPIGTSYGYTF.

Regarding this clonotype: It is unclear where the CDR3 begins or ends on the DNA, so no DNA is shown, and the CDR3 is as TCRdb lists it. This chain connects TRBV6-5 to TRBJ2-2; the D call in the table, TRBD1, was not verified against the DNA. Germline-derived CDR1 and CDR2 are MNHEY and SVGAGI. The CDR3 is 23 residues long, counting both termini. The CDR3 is CASSLNRGQDEQYFGPGTGELFF.

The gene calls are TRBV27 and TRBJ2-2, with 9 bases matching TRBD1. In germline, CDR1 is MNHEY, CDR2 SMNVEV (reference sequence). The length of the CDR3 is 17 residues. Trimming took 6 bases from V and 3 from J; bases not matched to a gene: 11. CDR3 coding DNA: TGTGCCAGCAGACCCCTGTTAGGGACAGGGCACACCGGGGAGCTGTTTTTT. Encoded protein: CASRPLLGTGHTGELFF.

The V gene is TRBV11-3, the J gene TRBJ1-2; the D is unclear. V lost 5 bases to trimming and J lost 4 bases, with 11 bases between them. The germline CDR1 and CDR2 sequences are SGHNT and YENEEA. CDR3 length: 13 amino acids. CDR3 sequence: CASSKTYSYGYTF. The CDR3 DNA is TGTGCCAGCAGCAAAACGTATAGCTATGGCTACACCTTC.

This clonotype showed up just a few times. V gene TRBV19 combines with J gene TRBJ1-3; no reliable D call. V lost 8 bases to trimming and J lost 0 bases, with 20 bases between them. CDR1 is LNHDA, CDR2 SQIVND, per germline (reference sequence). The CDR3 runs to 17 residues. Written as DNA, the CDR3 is TGTGCCAGTCGATCACTCAGCGGGTCGAGCTCTGGAAACACCATATATTTT. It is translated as CASRSLSGSSSGNTIYF.

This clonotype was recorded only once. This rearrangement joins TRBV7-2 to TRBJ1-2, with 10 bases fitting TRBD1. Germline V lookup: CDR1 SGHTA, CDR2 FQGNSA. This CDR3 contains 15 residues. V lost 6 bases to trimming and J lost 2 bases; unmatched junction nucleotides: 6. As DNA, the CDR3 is TGTGCCAGCAGACAGACGGGACAGGGGAACTATGGCTACACCTTC. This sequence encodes CASRQTGQGNYGYTF.

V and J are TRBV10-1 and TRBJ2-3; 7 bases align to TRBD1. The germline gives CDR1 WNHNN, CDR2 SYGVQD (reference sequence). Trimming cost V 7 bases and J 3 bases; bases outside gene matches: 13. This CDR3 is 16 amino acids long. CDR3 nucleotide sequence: TGCGCCAGCACCTTATTCACAGGGGAGAGGACAGATACGCAGTATTTT. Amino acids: CASTLFTGERTDTQYF.

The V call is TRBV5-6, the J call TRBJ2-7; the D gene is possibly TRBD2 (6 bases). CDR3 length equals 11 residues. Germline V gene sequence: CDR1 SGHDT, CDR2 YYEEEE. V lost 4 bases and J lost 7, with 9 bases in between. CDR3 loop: CASSRGGEQYF. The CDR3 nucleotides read TGTGCCAGCAGCCGAGGAGGGGAGCAGTACTTC. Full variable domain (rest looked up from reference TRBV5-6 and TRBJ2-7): DAGVTQSPTHLIKTRGQQVTLRCSPKSGHDTVSWYQQALGQGPQFIFQYYEEEERQRGNFPDRFSGHQFPNYSSELNVNALLLGDSALYLCASSRGGEQYFGPGTRLTVT.

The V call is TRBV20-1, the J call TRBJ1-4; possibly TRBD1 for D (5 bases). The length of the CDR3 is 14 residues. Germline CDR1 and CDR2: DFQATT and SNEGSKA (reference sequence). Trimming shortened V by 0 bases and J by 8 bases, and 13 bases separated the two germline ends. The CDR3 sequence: CSAREARGHEKLFF. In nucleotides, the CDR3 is TGCAGTGCTAGAGAGGCAAGGGGTCACGAAAAACTGTTTTTT.

CDR3 DNA: TGTGCCTGGAGTGTAGGGGGCGAGCAGTACTTC. Translating gives CAWSVGGEQYF. This rearrangement joins TRBV30 to TRBJ2-7; a weak D match, TRBD1 (6 bases). CDR1 and CDR2 (germline): GTSNPN, SVGIG (reference sequence). With 0 bases removed from V and 6 bases from J, the gap between germline ends came to 6 bases. The CDR3 sequence is 11 residues long.

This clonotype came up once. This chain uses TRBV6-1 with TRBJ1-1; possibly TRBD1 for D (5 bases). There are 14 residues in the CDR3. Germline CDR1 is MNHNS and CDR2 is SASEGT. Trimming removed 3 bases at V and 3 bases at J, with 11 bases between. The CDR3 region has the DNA TGTGCCAGCAGTGATCTGGGAGGGGACACTGAAGCTTTCTTT. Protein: CASSDLGGDTEAFF.